A selection of T cell receptor beta chains follows, all from one sample in a study of T cells in Graves' hyperthyroidism and ophthalmopathy. TCRdb processed the multiplex PCR reads anew with MiXCR; each CDR3 protein has one entry. Found here are around 300,000 distinct CDR3 sequences, roughly 20% of them singletons; the top ten hold under 40%. The source material was blood. These TCRs come from a man aged 50 or older with Graves' ophthalmopathy. Each CDR3 is given with its conserved first and last residue. A D gene is named only where the DNA matches it firmly. Size values are once, few and many counts, or a class for expanded clones, and some rows have none.

j_call d_call v_call clone_size cdr3_nt cdr3_aa
TRBJ1-2 . TRBV28 many TGTGCCAGCACTCCCGGGGCTTTGAAGGGCTACACCTTC CASTPGALKGYTF
TRBJ2-7 . TRBV7-9 . TGTGCCAGCAGCTTAGTTCCAGCGGCCTCCTACGAGCAGTACTTC CASSLVPAASYEQYF
TRBJ2-3 TRBD2 TRBV3-1 many TGTGCCAGCAGCCAAGCGAGCGGGAGGGTGAAAGATACGCAGTATTTT CASSQASGRVKDTQYF
TRBJ2-2 TRBD1 TRBV24-1 few TGTGCCACCAGTGATCCGACAGGGTTGGACACCGGGGAGCTGTTTTTT CATSDPTGLDTGELFF
TRBJ2-7 . TRBV5-1 . TGCGCCAGCAGGACGGCTATGAGCTCCTACGAGCAGTACTTC CASRTAMSSYEQYF
TRBJ2-1 TRBD2 TRBV29-1 many TGCAGCGGGGGACTAGCGGGAGGTAGGGGTGAGCAGTTCTTC CSGGLAGGRGEQFF
TRBJ2-5 TRBD1 TRBV19 . TGTGCCAGTAGTATAGGGACAGGGGACCAAGAGACCCAGTACTTC CASSIGTGDQETQYF
TRBJ2-3 TRBD2 TRBV10-2 few TGCGCCAGCAGTGAGTCACGGGAAGCGGGAGGATCAGATACGCAGTATTTT CASSESREAGGSDTQYF
TRBJ2-7 . TRBV28 many TGTGCCAGCAGCCCAGCCAGGCAGTCCTACGAGCAGTACTTC CASSPARQSYEQYF
TRBJ1-2 . TRBV3-1 many TGTGCCAGCAGCCAAGATGGGTACGGACAGTTTAACTATGGCTACACCTTC CASSQDGYGQFNYGYTF
TRBJ2-5 . TRBV20-1 many TGCAGTGCCGTTCGGGGCTGGGAGACCCAGTACTTC CSAVRGWETQYF
TRBJ2-7 . TRBV28 . TGTGCCAGCAGTTGGCAGAACACCGGGGGCGGTCCCAAGCAGTACTTC CASSWQNTGGGPKQYF
TRBJ2-3 TRBD2 TRBV20-1 few TGCAGGGTAGCGGGTCTCCTCGGGGATACGCAGTATTTT CRVAGLLGDTQYF
TRBJ2-6 TRBD1 TRBV13 few TGTGCCAGCAGCATAGGGGACAGGGCCTCTGGGGCCAACGTCCTGACTTTC CASSIGDRASGANVLTF
TRBJ1-5 TRBD1 TRBV7-9 few TGTGCCAGCAGCTTTACCTGGGACAGGGGGCTCGGTCAGCCCCAGCATTTT CASSFTWDRGLGQPQHF
TRBJ2-1 TRBD2 TRBV11-2 many TGTGCCAGCAGCCGAACTAGCGGGGCCTACAATGAGCAGTTCTTC CASSRTSGAYNEQFF
TRBJ2-1 . TRBV24-1 . TGTGCCACCAGTGATTCATCTGCTGGGGTTAGGAATGAGCAGTTCTTC CATSDSSAGVRNEQFF
TRBJ1-1 . TRBV18 many TGTGCCAGCTCACCCCGGGACCCGAAGGGCAACACTGAAGCTTTCTTT CASSPRDPKGNTEAFF
TRBJ1-2 TRBD1 TRBV29-1 . TGCAGCGCCGCTGACAGGGCGAGTGGCTACACCTTC CSAADRASGYTF
TRBJ1-2 . TRBV7-2 many TGTGCCAGCAGCCCGGCCCCCTCTGGATACGGCTACACCTTC CASSPAPSGYGYTF
TRBJ2-7 TRBD2 TRBV7-9 many TGTGCCAGCAGCTTACCTAGCGGCATTGGGGCCTACGAGCAGTACTTC CASSLPSGIGAYEQYF
TRBJ1-5 . TRBV24-1 many TGTGCCACCAGTGAACAAGATAGCAATCAGCCCCAGCATTTT CATSEQDSNQPQHF
TRBJ2-3 . TRBV4-1 . TGCGCCAGCAGCCCAGGTTATCGGGATCCTTGCACAGATACGCAGTATTTT CASSPGYRDPCTDTQYF
TRBJ1-1 . TRBV2 many TGTGCCAGCAGTGAATCGCGAGGGGGGAACACTGAAGCTTTCTTT CASSESRGGNTEAFF
TRBJ2-7 TRBD2 TRBV6-1 . TGTGCCAGCAGTGGTAGCGGGAGGACCGGGGACGAGCAGTACTTC CASSGSGRTGDEQYF
TRBJ1-6 . TRBV5-8 many TGTGCCAGCAGCTTGGACAGGAGAAATAATTCACCCCTCCACTTT CASSLDRRNNSPLHF
TRBJ2-7 . TRBV5-1 many TGCGCCAGCAGCTTGACGTTGGCCGAAGGGGGGGAGCAGTACTTC CASSLTLAEGGEQYF
TRBJ2-3 TRBD2 TRBV4-1 few TGCGCCAGCAGCCAAGATACCCCGACTAGCGGGAGCTCTAGCACAGATACGCAGTATTTT CASSQDTPTSGSSSTDTQYF
TRBJ1-2 . TRBV6-5 few TGTGCCAGCAGTTACTGGACAGAAGATGGCTACACCTTC CASSYWTEDGYTF
TRBJ2-3 . TRBV30 . TGTGCCTGGAGCCACCCTTGGCAGGTTCGAGGCACAGATACGCAGTATTTT CAWSHPWQVRGTDTQYF
TRBJ2-7 . TRBV5-1 . TGCGCCAGCAGCTTGGCACCCCATGGGGAGCAGTACTTC CASSLAPHGEQYF
TRBJ2-1 . TRBV28 many TGTGCCACCGAGCCGGACTACAATGAGCAGTTCTTC CATEPDYNEQFF
TRBJ1-2 TRBD1 TRBV28 many TGTGCCAGCATCTCGGGACAGGTACTCTATGGCTACACCTTC CASISGQVLYGYTF
TRBJ2-7 . TRBV29-1 . TGCAGCGTTTCCCCCCTTCATAGCGTTCGAGGGGGGCAGTACTTC CSVSPLHSVRGGQYF
TRBJ1-1 TRBD1 TRBV9 many TGTGCCAGCAGCGTCGGACAGGGGAACACTGAAGCTTTCTTT CASSVGQGNTEAFF
TRBJ2-5 . TRBV5-1 many TGCGCCAGCAGCTTTTGGGGAAGTGAGCCACAAGAGACCCAGTACTTC CASSFWGSEPQETQYF
TRBJ1-2 . TRBV2 many TGTGCCAGCAGTGGAGTACAGGGTGATGGCTACACCTTC CASSGVQGDGYTF
TRBJ1-5 . TRBV6-1 few TGTGCCAGCAGTGGTCGGACAGTGGATCAGCCCCAGCATTTT CASSGRTVDQPQHF
TRBJ1-1 . TRBV6-1 few TGTGCCAGCAGACCACAGGGAGTCATGAACACTGAAGCTTTCTTT CASRPQGVMNTEAFF
TRBJ2-7 . TRBV3-1 many TGTGCCAGCAGCCAAGGCAGCGTGGGCGAGCAGTACTTC CASSQGSVGEQYF
TRBJ2-1 TRBD1 TRBV5-6 few TGTGCCAGCAGCTTGTGGGGACAGGGGATGGGTGAGCAGTTCTTC CASSLWGQGMGEQFF
TRBJ1-3 . TRBV6-6 few TGTGCCAGCAGTTACTCAGACAGGACACCTGGAAACACCATATATTTT CASSYSDRTPGNTIYF
TRBJ2-3 . TRBV9 . TGTGCCAGCAGCCCCAGAGGGGAGACTAGCACAGATACGCAGTATTTT CASSPRGETSTDTQYF
TRBJ1-1 . TRBV30 many TGTGCCTGGAGTACCTGGGGGGGGCAGGACACTGAAGCTTTCTTT CAWSTWGGQDTEAFF
TRBJ1-1 . TRBV2 . TGTGCCAGCATGGGTACCAACACTGAAGCTTTCTTT CASMGTNTEAFF
TRBJ2-2 . TRBV25-1 few TGTGCCAGCAGCCTATCCGTCCTGGGCACCGGGGAGCTGTTTTTT CASSLSVLGTGELFF
TRBJ2-3 . TRBV18 many TGTGCCAGCTCACCACCGGAAGCGGCAAGAAGGGATACGCAGTATTTT CASSPPEAARRDTQYF
TRBJ1-3 . TRBV28 . TGTGCCAGCCTGGATTTCGTCAGAAACACCATATATTTT CASLDFVRNTIYF
TRBJ1-3 . TRBV28 . TGTGCCAGCGCCTTGGGGTCGTCCTCTGGAAACACCATATATTTT CASALGSSSGNTIYF
TRBJ2-1 TRBD1 TRBV30 . TGTGCCTGGAGTGTTGGACAGGGCTCCTACAATGAGCAGTTCTTC CAWSVGQGSYNEQFF
TRBJ2-3 . TRBV7-9 many TGTGCCAGCAGCTTCCCAGGAACTGATACGCAGTATTTT CASSFPGTDTQYF
TRBJ2-3 . TRBV30 . TGTGCCTGGAGTGTATCGGGGACTAGCACAGATACGCAGTATTTT CAWSVSGTSTDTQYF